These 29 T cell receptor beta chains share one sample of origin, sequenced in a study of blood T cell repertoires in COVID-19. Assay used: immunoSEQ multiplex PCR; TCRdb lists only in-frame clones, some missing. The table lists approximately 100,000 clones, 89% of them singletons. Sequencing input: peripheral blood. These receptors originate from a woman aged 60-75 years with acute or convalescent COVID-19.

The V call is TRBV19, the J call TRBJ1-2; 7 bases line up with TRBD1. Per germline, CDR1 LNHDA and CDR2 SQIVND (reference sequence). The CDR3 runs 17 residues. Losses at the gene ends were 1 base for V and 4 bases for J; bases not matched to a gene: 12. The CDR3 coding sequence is TGTGCCAGTAGTATAGCAAGGACAGGAGGGTCGAGCTATGGCTACACCTTC. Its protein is CASSIARTGGSSYGYTF.

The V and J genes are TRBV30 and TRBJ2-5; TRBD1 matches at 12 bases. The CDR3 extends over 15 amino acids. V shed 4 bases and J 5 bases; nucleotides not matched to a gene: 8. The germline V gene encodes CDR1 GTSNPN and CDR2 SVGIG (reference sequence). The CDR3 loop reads CAWTARDRGPETQYF. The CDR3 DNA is TGTGCCTGGACTGCCCGGGACAGGGGGCCCGAGACCCAGTACTTC.

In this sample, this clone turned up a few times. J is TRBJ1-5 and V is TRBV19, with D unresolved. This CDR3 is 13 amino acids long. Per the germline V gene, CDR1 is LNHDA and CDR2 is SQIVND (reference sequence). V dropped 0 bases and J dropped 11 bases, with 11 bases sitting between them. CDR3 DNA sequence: TGTGCCAGTAGTATAGATGGCGGGGAAGCCCAGCATTTT. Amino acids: CASSIDGGEAQHF. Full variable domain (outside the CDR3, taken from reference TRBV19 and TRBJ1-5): DGGITQSPKYLFRKEGQNVTLSCEQNLNHDAMYWYRQDPGQGLRLIYYSQIVNDFQKGDIAEGYSVSREKKESFPLTVTSAQKNPTAFYLCASSIDGGEAQHFGDGTRLSIL.

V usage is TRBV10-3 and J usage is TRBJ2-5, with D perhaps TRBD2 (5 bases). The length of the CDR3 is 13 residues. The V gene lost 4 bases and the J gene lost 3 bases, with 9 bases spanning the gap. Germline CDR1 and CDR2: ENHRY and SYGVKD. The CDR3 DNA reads TGTGCCATCAGTGGGGTGGGAGAAGAGACCCAGTACTTC. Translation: CAISGVGEETQYF.

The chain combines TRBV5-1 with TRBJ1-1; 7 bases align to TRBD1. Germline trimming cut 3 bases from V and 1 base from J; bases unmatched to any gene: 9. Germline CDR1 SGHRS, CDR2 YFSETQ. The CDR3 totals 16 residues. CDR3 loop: CASSSDRVLTNTEAFF. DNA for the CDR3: TGCGCCAGCAGCTCCGACAGGGTTTTGACGAACACTGAAGCTTTCTTT.

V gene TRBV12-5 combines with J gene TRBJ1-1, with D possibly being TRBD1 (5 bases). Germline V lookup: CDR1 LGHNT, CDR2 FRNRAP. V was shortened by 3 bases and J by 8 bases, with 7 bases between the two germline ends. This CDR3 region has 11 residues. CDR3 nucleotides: TGTGCTAGTGGTTTCGCAGGGGAAGCTTTCTTT. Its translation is CASGFAGEAFF.

The DNA of the CDR3 is TGCGCCAGCAGTGATAGGCGGGGGGGAGCTTTCTTT. As protein: CASSDRRGGAFF. The genes are TRBV10-2 and TRBJ1-1; perhaps TRBD1 as D (5 bases). The ends were cut back, 3 bases at V and 10 bases at J, with 12 bases in the middle. The length of the CDR3 is 12 residues. CDR1 is WSHSY, CDR2 SAAADI, per germline.

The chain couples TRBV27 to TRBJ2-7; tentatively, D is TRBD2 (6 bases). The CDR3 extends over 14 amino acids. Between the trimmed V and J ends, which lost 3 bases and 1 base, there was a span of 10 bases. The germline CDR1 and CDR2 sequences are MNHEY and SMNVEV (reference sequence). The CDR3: CASSFRRGSYEQYF. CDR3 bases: TGTGCCAGCAGTTTCAGGCGGGGTTCCTACGAGCAGTACTTC.

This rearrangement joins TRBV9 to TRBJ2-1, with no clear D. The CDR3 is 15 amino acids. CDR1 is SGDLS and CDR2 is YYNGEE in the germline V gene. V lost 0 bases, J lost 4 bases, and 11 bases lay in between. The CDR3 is CASSVGFDFYNEQFF. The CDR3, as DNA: TGTGCCAGCAGCGTAGGTTTTGACTTTTACAATGAGCAGTTCTTC.

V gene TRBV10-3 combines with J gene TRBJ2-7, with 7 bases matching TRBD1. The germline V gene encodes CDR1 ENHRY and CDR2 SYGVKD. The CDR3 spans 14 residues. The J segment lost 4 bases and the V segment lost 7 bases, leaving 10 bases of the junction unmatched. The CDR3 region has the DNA TGTGCCATCAAAGGAAGGGGGCCGGCGTACGAGCAGTACTTC. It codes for CAIKGRGPAYEQYF.

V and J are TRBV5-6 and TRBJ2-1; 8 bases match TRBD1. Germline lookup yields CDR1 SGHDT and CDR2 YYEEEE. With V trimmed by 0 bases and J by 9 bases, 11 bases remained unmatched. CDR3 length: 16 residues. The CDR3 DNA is TGTGCCAGCAGCTTGGGAAGGACAGGGCGCTTCGGTGAGCAGTTCTTC. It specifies CASSLGRTGRFGEQFF.

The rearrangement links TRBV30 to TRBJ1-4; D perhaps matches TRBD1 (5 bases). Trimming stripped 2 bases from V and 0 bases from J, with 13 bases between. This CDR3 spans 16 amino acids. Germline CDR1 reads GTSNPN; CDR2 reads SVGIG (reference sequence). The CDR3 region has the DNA TGTGCCTGGAGTTCCCGTAGGGGTGCAACTAATGAAAAACTGTTTTTT. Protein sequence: CAWSSRRGATNEKLFF.

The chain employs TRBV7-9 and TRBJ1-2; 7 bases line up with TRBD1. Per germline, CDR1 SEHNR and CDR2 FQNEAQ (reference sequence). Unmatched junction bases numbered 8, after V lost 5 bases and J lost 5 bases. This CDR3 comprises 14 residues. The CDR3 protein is CASSRDSELYGYTF. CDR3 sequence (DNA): TGTGCCAGCAGCCGGGACAGCGAATTATATGGCTACACCTTC.

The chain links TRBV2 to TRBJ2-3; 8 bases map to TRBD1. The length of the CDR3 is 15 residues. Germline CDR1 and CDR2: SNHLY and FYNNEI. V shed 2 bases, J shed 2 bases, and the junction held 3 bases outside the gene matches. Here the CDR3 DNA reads TGTGCCAGCAGTGAATGGACAGGGAACACAGATACGCAGTATTTT. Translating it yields CASSEWTGNTDTQYF.

The chain's CDR3 is CASSLASDSNQPQHF. In DNA, the CDR3 is TGTGCCAGCAGCTTAGCAAGCGATAGCAATCAGCCCCAGCATTTT. The rearrangement uses TRBV7-8 and TRBJ1-5; unclear D gene. V was shortened by 0 bases and J by 0 bases, with 6 bases between the two germline ends. The CDR3 consists of 15 residues. CDR1 SGHVS and CDR2 FQNEAQ come from the germline V gene.

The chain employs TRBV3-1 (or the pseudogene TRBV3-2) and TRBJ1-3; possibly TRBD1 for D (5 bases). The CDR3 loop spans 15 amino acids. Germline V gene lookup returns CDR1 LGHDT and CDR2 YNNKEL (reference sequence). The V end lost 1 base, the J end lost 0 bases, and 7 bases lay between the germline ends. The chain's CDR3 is CASSQGQSSGNTIYF. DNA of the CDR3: TGTGCCAGCAGCCAAGGACAGAGCTCTGGAAACACCATATATTTT.

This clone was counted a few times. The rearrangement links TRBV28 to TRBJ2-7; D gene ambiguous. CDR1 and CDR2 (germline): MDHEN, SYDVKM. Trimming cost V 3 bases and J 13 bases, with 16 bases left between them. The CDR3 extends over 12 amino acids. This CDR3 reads CASSFGLSRKYF. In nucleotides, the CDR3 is TGTGCCAGCAGTTTTGGTTTGAGTAGAAAATACTTC.

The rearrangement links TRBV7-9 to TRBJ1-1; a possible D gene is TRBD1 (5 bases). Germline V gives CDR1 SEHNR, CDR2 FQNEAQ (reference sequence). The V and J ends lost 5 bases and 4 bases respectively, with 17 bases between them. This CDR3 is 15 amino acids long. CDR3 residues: CASSPEAGLITEAFF. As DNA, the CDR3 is TGTGCCAGCAGCCCAGAAGCGGGACTGATCACTGAAGCTTTCTTT.

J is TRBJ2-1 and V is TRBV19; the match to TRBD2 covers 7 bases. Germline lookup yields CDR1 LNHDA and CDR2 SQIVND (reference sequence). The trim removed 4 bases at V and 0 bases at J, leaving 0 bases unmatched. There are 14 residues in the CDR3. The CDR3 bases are TGTGCCAGTAGTACGGGAGGCTCCTACAATGAGCAGTTCTTC. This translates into CASSTGGSYNEQFF.

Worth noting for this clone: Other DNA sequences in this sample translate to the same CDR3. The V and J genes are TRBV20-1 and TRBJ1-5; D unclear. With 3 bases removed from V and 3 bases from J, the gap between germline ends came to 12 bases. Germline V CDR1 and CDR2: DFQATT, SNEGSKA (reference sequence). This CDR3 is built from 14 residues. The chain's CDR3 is CSASFGQNNQPQHF. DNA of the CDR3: TGCAGTGCTAGTTTTGGGCAGAACAATCAGCCCCAGCATTTT.

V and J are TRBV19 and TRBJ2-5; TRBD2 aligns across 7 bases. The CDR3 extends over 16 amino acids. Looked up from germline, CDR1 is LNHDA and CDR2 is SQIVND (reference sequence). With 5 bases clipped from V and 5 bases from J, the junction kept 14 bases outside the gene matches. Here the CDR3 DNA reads TGTGCCAGTAGTCCGTCGGGGGGAGGGCCCCAGGAGACCCAGTACTTC. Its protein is CASSPSGGGPQETQYF.

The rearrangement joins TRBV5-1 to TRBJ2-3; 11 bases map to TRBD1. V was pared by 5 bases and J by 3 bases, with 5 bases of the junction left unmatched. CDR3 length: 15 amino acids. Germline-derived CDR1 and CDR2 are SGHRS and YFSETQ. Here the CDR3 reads CASSSDRGQTDTQYF. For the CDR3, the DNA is TGCGCCAGCAGTTCGGACAGGGGGCAAACAGATACGCAGTATTTT.

The CDR3, as DNA: TGTGCCAGCAGTTACCCGGACAGGATAGGGTCACCCCTCCACTTT. This encodes CASSYPDRIGSPLHF. This chain joins TRBV6-5 and TRBJ1-6; 7 positions match TRBD1. The CDR3 sequence is 15 residues long. The V and J ends lost 2 bases and 10 bases, in that order; junction bases with no gene match: 8. Per the germline V gene, CDR1 is MNHEY and CDR2 is SVGAGI.

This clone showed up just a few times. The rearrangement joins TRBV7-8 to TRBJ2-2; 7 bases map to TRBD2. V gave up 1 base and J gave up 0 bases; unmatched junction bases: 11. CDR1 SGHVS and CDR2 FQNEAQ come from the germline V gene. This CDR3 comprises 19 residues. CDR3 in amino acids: CASSLVRRASGANTGELFF. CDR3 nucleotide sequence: TGTGCCAGCAGCTTAGTAAGGAGGGCCAGCGGGGCGAACACCGGGGAGCTGTTTTTT.

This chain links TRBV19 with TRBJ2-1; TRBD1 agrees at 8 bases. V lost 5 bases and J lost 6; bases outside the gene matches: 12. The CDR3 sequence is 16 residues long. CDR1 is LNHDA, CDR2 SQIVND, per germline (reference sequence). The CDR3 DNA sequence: TGTGCCAGTAGTGCACAGGGGGGAGTAGGGGTCAATGAGCAGTTCTTC. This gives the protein CASSAQGGVGVNEQFF.

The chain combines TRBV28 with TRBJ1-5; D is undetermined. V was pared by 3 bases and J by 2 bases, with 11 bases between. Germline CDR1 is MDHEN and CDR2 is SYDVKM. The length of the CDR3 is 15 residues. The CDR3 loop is CASSFGVSGNQPQHF. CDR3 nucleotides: TGTGCCAGCAGTTTCGGAGTATCGGGCAATCAGCCCCAGCATTTT.

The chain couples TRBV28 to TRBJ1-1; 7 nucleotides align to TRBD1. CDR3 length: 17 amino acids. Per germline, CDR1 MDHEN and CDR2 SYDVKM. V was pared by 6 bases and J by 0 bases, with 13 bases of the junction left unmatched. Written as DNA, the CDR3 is TGTGCCAGCAGCTACCTGGAGACAGGGACCTTGAACACTGAAGCTTTCTTT. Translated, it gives CASSYLETGTLNTEAFF.

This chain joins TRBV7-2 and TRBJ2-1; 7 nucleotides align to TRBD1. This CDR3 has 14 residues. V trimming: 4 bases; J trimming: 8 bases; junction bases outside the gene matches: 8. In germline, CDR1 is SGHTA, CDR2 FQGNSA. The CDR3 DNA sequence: TGTGCCAGCAGCTCTTGGACAGGAGGCCATGAGCAGTTCTTC. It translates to CASSSWTGGHEQFF.

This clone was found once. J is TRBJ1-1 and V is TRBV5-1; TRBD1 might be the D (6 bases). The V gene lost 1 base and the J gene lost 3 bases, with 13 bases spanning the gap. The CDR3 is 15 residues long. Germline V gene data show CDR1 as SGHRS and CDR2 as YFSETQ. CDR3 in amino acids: CASSLTGKSDTEAFF. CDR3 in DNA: TGCGCCAGCAGCTTGACAGGGAAATCGGACACTGAAGCTTTCTTT.